These 16 T cell receptor beta chains were all obtained from the same sample, sequenced in a study of T cells in Graves' hyperthyroidism and ophthalmopathy. Authors of the study amplified TCR beta CDR3 regions from RNA transcripts. Primed by the HTBI set, a first-round RT-PCR was run on the TCR CDR3. A single record per CDR3 protein comes from TCRdb applying MiXCR to the multiplex PCR reads. The repertoire holds a few hundred thousand distinct CDR3 sequences, with around 15% as singletons. The sequencing sample was made of blood. The receptors here all came from a woman aged 40 to 50 with Graves' hyperthyroidism.

This clonotype was seen only a few times. The chain uses TRBV27 and TRBJ1-2; 8 nucleotides align to TRBD1. The CDR3 extends over 16 amino acids. V trimming: 5 bases; J trimming: 5 bases; junction bases outside the gene matches: 13. From germline, CDR1 is MNHEY and CDR2 SMNVEV (reference sequence). The CDR3 DNA follows: TGTGCCAGCAGTACCGCCGGCTCGACAGGGGTTTATGGCTACACCTTC. This sequence encodes CASSTAGSTGVYGYTF.

The V and J genes are TRBV7-2 and TRBJ2-3; TRBD2 aligns across 7 bases. CDR3 length: 15 residues. Per the germline V gene, CDR1 is SGHTA and CDR2 is FQGNSA. Germline trimming cut 3 bases from V and 6 bases from J; bases unmatched to any gene: 9. For the CDR3, the DNA is TGTGCCAGCAGCTTGGACGCGGGAGTTGGGGATACGCAGTATTTT. Translated: CASSLDAGVGDTQYF.

This clonotype was seen repeatedly, ten times or more. The chain carries TRBV3-1 and TRBJ2-7, with unresolved D. V was clipped by 0 bases and J by 1 base, with 4 bases between them. Per germline, CDR1 LGHDT and CDR2 YNNKEL (reference sequence). CDR3 length equals 13 residues. The CDR3 here is CASSQDASYEQYF. The CDR3 DNA reads TGTGCCAGCAGCCAAGATGCGTCCTACGAGCAGTACTTC.

This clonotype was recorded many times. The chain links TRBV27 to TRBJ2-5, with D hard to call. The CDR3 has 12 amino acids. Germline CDR1 and CDR2: MNHEY and SMNVEV (reference sequence). V gave up 4 bases and J gave up 4 bases, with 7 bases separating them. CDR3 residues: CASSYPGETQYF. The CDR3 coding sequence is TGTGCCAGCAGTTACCCCGGAGAGACCCAGTACTTC.

This clonotype was seen repeatedly, ten times or more. The J gene is TRBJ2-7, the V gene TRBV12-3 or TRBV12-4; 7 bases match TRBD1. The CDR3 contains 14 residues. The J segment lost 7 bases and the V segment lost 1 base, leaving 7 bases of the junction unmatched. DNA of the CDR3: TGTGCCAGCAGTTTAGGCCAGGGGGATCGGGAGCAGTACTTC. This sequence encodes CASSLGQGDREQYF.

This clonotype showed up many times. The rearrangement uses TRBV2 and TRBJ1-3; 7 bases align to TRBD1. This CDR3 comprises 19 residues. Germline CDR1 SNHLY, CDR2 FYNNEI. The V and J ends lost 9 bases and 0 bases, in that order; junction bases with no gene match: 20. The CDR3 coding sequence is TGTGCCAGTTGTAGGACCGGGACAGCCAGGACGCGCTCTGGAAACACCATATATTTT. Translated: CASCRTGTARTRSGNTIYF. Variable domain in full (rest from reference TRBV2 and TRBJ1-3): EPEVTQTPSHQVTQMGQEVILRCVPISNHLYFYWYRQILGQKVEFLVSFYNNEISEKSEIFDDQFSVERPDGSNFTLKIRSTKLEDSAMYFCASCRTGTARTRSGNTIYFGEGSWLTVV.

The chain has TRBV5-1 and TRBJ2-1; TRBD2 agrees at 15 bases. The CDR3 runs 19 residues. The V gene end was trimmed by 4 bases and the J gene end by 3 bases; junction bases not matched to a gene: 11. Germline V CDR1 and CDR2: SGHRS, YFSETQ. The CDR3 nucleotides read TGCGCCAGCAGCCCCGGACTAGCGGGAGGGATTCCCGACTACAATGAGCAGTTCTTC. Translation gives CASSPGLAGGIPDYNEQFF.

Many counts were recorded for this clonotype. This chain uses TRBV7-9 with TRBJ2-2, with D perhaps matching TRBD1 or TRBD2 (7 bases each). The V end lost 4 bases, the J end lost 0 bases, and 12 bases lay between the germline ends. Per germline, CDR1 SEHNR and CDR2 FQNEAQ (reference sequence). The CDR3 totals 16 residues. CDR3: CASSSRGTANTGELFF. In nucleotides, the CDR3 is TGTGCCAGCAGCTCGCGGGGGACAGCGAACACCGGGGAGCTGTTTTTT.

This clonotype was counted ten times or more. The V call is TRBV3-1, the J call TRBJ1-2, with D perhaps matching TRBD1 (5 bases). Germline CDR1 reads LGHDT; CDR2 reads YNNKEL (reference sequence). The germline V and J ends were trimmed by 8 bases and 4 bases, with 14 bases remaining between them. The CDR3 contains 13 residues. CDR3 sequence reads: CASSPGRAYGYTF. The CDR3 nucleotides read TGTGCCAGCTCACCGGGACGGGCCTATGGCTACACCTTC. The variable domain in full, with the rest retrieved from reference TRBV3-1 and TRBJ1-2, is DTAVSQTPKYLVTQMGNDKSIKCEQNLGHDTMYWYKQDSKKFLKIMFSYNNKELIINETVPNRFSPKSPDKAHLNLHINSLELGDSAVYFCASSPGRAYGYTFGSGTRLTVV.

Notes on this clonotype: The junction and the germline gene differ at one end; a read error may be behind it. The chain combines TRBV28 with TRBJ2-2; D is possibly TRBD2 (5 bases). This CDR3 has 14 amino acids. CDR1 MDHEN and CDR2 SYDVKM come from the germline V gene. CDR3 coding DNA: TGTGTCAGCAGTTTGGAGGTGTACACCGGGGAGCTGTTTTTT. This gives the protein CVSSLEVYTGELFF.

This chain links TRBV7-9 with TRBJ2-3; tentatively, D is TRBD2 (6 bases). V shed 0 bases and J shed 1 base, with 17 bases lying between them. Germline assignment: CDR1 SEHNR and CDR2 FQNEAQ (reference sequence). There are 18 residues in the CDR3. The CDR3 here is CASSLAAGGVGGTDTQYF. For the CDR3, the DNA is TGTGCCAGCAGCTTAGCGGCTGGAGGGGTTGGGGGCACAGATACGCAGTATTTT.

The V call is TRBV5-6, the J call TRBJ2-5, with TRBD2 matching 9 bases. Germline V gene data show CDR1 as SGHDT and CDR2 as YYEEEE. V shed 3 bases, J shed 8 bases, and the junction held 8 bases outside the gene matches. CDR3 length: 14 amino acids. The CDR3 DNA reads as TGTGCCAGCAGCTCCCGGATAGCGGGAGCTACCCAGTACTTC. This gives the protein CASSSRIAGATQYF.

This clonotype came up many times. The genes are TRBV27 and TRBJ1-6; a weak D match, TRBD1 (5 bases). Germline values: CDR1 MNHEY, CDR2 SMNVEV (reference sequence). V lost 4 bases and J 9 bases, leaving 16 bases between the germline ends. The CDR3 extends over 15 amino acids. The CDR3 DNA sequence: TGTGCCAGCAGTTCCGTATTCACTGGGGGTTCACCCCTCCACTTT. Translated, it gives CASSSVFTGGSPLHF.

The rearrangement links TRBV24-1 to TRBJ2-1; TRBD2 matches at 8 bases. V trimming: 8 bases; J trimming: 7 bases; junction bases outside the gene matches: 12. The CDR3 spans 15 residues. Germline CDR1 KGHDR, CDR2 SFDVKD. The CDR3 here is CATTGSGGKTNEQFF. The CDR3 DNA reads TGTGCCACCACAGGCAGCGGGGGTAAAACGAATGAGCAGTTCTTC.

This clonotype occurred a few times. The rearrangement uses TRBV7-8 and TRBJ2-7; TRBD1 matches at 7 bases. With V trimmed by 5 bases and J by 2 bases, 6 bases remained unmatched. The CDR3 covers 14 residues. Germline V lookup: CDR1 SGHVS, CDR2 FQNEAQ. This chain's CDR3 is CASSAKTGTYEQYF. The CDR3, as DNA: TGTGCCAGCAGCGCCAAGACAGGGACCTACGAGCAGTACTTC.

Ten or more counts support this clonotype. This sequence joins TRBV7-2 and TRBJ2-1; 8 bases match TRBD2. V shed 2 bases, J shed 7 bases, and the junction held 7 bases outside the gene matches. Germline V gene data show CDR1 as SGHTA and CDR2 as FQGNSA. This CDR3 contains 15 residues. CDR3 DNA: TGTGCCAGCAGCTTATACAGCGGGAGACAGAATGAGCAGTTCTTC. Its translation is CASSLYSGRQNEQFF. The variable domain in full, with the rest retrieved from reference TRBV7-2 and TRBJ2-1, is GAGVSQSPSNKVTEKGKDVELRCDPISGHTALYWYRQSLGQGLEFLIYFQGNSAPDKSGLPSDRFSAERTGGSVSTLTIQRTQQEDSAVYLCASSLYSGRQNEQFFGPGTRLTVL.